The next 20 T cell receptor beta chains were all read from a single sample in a study of CD8+ T cells in alopecia areata. Researchers took lesional scalp punch biopsies and peripheral blood from people who were alopecia areata patients. Investigators isolated RNA and reverse transcribed it into cDNA to act as the sequencing template. Some clones are missing from TCRdb's copy, which holds only in-frame ones; the method was immunoSEQ multiplex PCR. In the table there are 7,500 to 10,000 clones, more than 65% of which are singletons. Sequenced sample: skin. The receptors derive from a human donor with alopecia areata.

V gene TRBV4-3 combines with J gene TRBJ2-2, with 8 bases lining up with TRBD2. Losses at the gene ends were 1 base for V and 7 bases for J; bases not matched to a gene: 8. This CDR3 comprises 16 residues. CDR1 is LGHNA and CDR2 is YSLEER in the germline V gene. As DNA, the CDR3 is TGCGCCAGCAGCCAAGTTGAAGCGGGAGCCCGCGGGGAGCTGTTTTTT. This gives the protein CASSQVEAGARGELFF.

This clone was detected once. The chain joins TRBV6-5 to TRBJ2-2, with 8 bases aligning to TRBD1. Germline V lookup: CDR1 MNHEY, CDR2 SVGAGI. This CDR3 spans 15 amino acids. V shed 7 bases, J shed 2 bases, and the junction held 6 bases outside the gene matches. The CDR3 region is CASTAGQDNTGELFF. CDR3 coding DNA: TGTGCCAGCACCGCGGGACAGGACAACACCGGGGAGCTGTTTTTT.

The chain is built from TRBV27 and TRBJ2-7, with TRBD2 matching 9 bases. The CDR3 length is 17 residues. The junction had 13 bases not matched to a gene; V was cut back by 5 bases and J by 2 bases. The germline CDR1 and CDR2 sequences are MNHEY and SMNVEV (reference sequence). The CDR3 coding sequence is TGTGCCAGCAGTCCCTGGGGTAGCGGGAGCACGGCCTACGAGCAGTACTTC. Translated: CASSPWGSGSTAYEQYF.

The rearrangement joins TRBV9 to TRBJ2-1; tentatively, D is TRBD1 (6 bases). V was trimmed by 4 bases and J by 7 bases, leaving 9 bases between them. In germline, CDR1 is SGDLS, CDR2 YYNGEE. This CDR3 has 12 residues. For the CDR3, the DNA is TGTGCCAGCAGCAACAGGGAAAATGAGCAGTTCTTC. Its translation is CASSNRENEQFF.

The sample holds a few counts of this clone. This chain links TRBV7-3 with TRBJ2-1; 11 bases line up with TRBD2. With V trimmed by 5 bases and J by 5 bases, 11 bases remained unmatched. There are 17 residues in the CDR3. Germline V gene data show CDR1 as SGHTA and CDR2 as FQGTGA. CDR3 coding DNA: TGTGCCAGCAGCCCCACGGGTAGCGGGAGGGCCAACAATGAGCAGTTCTTC. It encodes CASSPTGSGRANNEQFF.

This clone was counted between two and nine times. The rearrangement links TRBV6-1 to TRBJ1-1; D not resolved. CDR1 is MNHNS and CDR2 is SASEGT in the germline V gene. The CDR3 consists of 14 residues. V shed 5 bases and J shed 1 base, with 11 bases lying between them. The CDR3 loop reads CASSPQKENTEAFF. The DNA for the CDR3 is TGTGCCAGCAGTCCACAGAAGGAGAACACTGAAGCTTTCTTT.

This clone came up once. CDR3 amino acids: CATASPNTGELFF. The CDR3 DNA reads TGTGCCACCGCTAGCCCTAACACCGGGGAGCTGTTTTTT. V is TRBV19 and J is TRBJ2-2; TRBD2 might be the D (5 bases). Germline-derived CDR1 and CDR2 are LNHDA and SQIVND (reference sequence). The CDR3 length is 13 residues. V was clipped by 10 bases and J by 2 bases, with 11 bases between them.

This chain uses TRBV18 with TRBJ1-1; D is uncertain. Germline CDR1 is KGHSH and CDR2 is LQKENI. The V end was cut by 8 bases, the J end by 0 bases, with 7 bases between. This CDR3 spans 12 amino acids. The CDR3 region has the DNA TGTGCCAGCGCTTACATGAACACTGAAGCTTTCTTT. It translates to CASAYMNTEAFF.

This chain joins TRBV30 and TRBJ2-4; no reliable D call. V gave up 0 bases and J gave up 0 bases, with 9 bases separating them. The CDR3 consists of 15 residues. Germline CDR1 and CDR2: GTSNPN and SVGIG (reference sequence). CDR3: CAWSVGSTAKNIQYF. CDR3 sequence (DNA): TGTGCCTGGAGTGTCGGCTCCACAGCCAAAAACATTCAGTACTTC.

The chain combines TRBV7-2 with TRBJ2-5; the D is unclear. The CDR3 is made up of 13 amino acids. V lost 7 bases and J lost 3, with 12 bases in between. Germline assignment: CDR1 SGHTA and CDR2 FQGNSA. The CDR3 DNA reads as TGTGCCAGCACCCCGTACGCTGAAGAGACCCAGTACTTC. Translation: CASTPYAEETQYF. The full variable domain, with the rest looked up from reference TRBV7-2 and TRBJ2-5, is GAGVSQSPSNKVTEKGKDVELRCDPISGHTALYWYRQSLGQGLEFLIYFQGNSAPDKSGLPSDRFSAERTGGSVSTLTIQRTQQEDSAVYLCASTPYAEETQYFGPGTRLLVL.

The J gene is TRBJ2-2, the V gene TRBV7-3; TRBD2 aligns across 14 bases. Germline trimming cut 5 bases from V and 6 bases from J; bases unmatched to any gene: 20. The CDR3 is 21 residues long. Germline CDR1 and CDR2: SGHTA and FQGTGA. As DNA, the CDR3 is TGTGCCAGCAGCGGCCCCCCCGGACTAGCGGGGGGTCCGGGATCCCCCGGGGAGCTGTTTTTT. As protein: CASSGPPGLAGGPGSPGELFF.

V and J are TRBV18 and TRBJ2-7; D may be TRBD1 (5 bases). This CDR3 has 14 amino acids. Trimming cost V 6 bases and J 7 bases, with 19 bases left between them. The germline V gene encodes CDR1 KGHSH and CDR2 LQKENI. CDR3 nucleotides: TGTGCCAGCTCCGCGACAGAGCTCATAGGTGAGCAGTACTTC. This sequence encodes CASSATELIGEQYF.

This chain uses TRBV28 with TRBJ2-3; D might be TRBD2 (6 bases). CDR1 is MDHEN, CDR2 SYDVKM, per germline. This CDR3 has 16 residues. Between the trimmed V and J ends, which lost 5 bases and 2 bases, there was a span of 17 bases. The CDR3 protein is CASSPLGSGDTDTQYF. CDR3 coding DNA: TGTGCCAGCAGTCCCCTGGGTAGCGGCGACACAGATACGCAGTATTTT.

V gene TRBV7-6 combines with J gene TRBJ2-7; 7 bases line up with TRBD2. From germline, CDR1 is SGHVS and CDR2 FNYEAQ. Unmatched junction bases numbered 8, after V lost 3 bases and J lost 3 bases. The CDR3 covers 15 residues. DNA of the CDR3: TGTGCCAGCAGCTTTACGGGAGGAAACATCTACGAGCAGTACTTC. Its protein is CASSFTGGNIYEQYF.

The chain is built from TRBV6-5 and TRBJ1-5; 7 nucleotides agree with TRBD1. The trim removed 4 bases at V and 7 bases at J, leaving 10 bases unmatched. This CDR3 has 15 amino acids. Germline CDR1 MNHEY, CDR2 SVGAGI. The CDR3 region has the DNA TGTGCCAGCAGTTGGGGACAGCCCGGGGACCAGCCCCAGCATTTT. It codes for CASSWGQPGDQPQHF.

Only one count was recorded for this clone. The rearrangement joins TRBV7-9 to TRBJ2-5; tentatively, D is TRBD1 (7 bases). Germline lookup yields CDR1 SEHNR and CDR2 FQNEAQ (reference sequence). Trimming stripped 1 base from V and 5 bases from J, with 14 bases between. The CDR3 length is 15 residues. In DNA form, the CDR3 reads TGTGCCAGCAGCTTAGGACAGGGAGGCTACGAGACCCAGTACTTC. Protein product: CASSLGQGGYETQYF.

V gene TRBV12-5 combines with J gene TRBJ2-1, with a weak D call TRBD2 (6 bases). The CDR3 has 14 amino acids. Germline V gene lookup returns CDR1 LGHNT and CDR2 FRNRAP. V lost 4 bases and J lost 0, with 7 bases in between. This CDR3 reads CASGSGASYNEQFF. Written as DNA, the CDR3 is TGTGCTAGTGGTTCGGGAGCCTCCTACAATGAGCAGTTCTTC. Supplemented by reference TRBV12-5 and TRBJ2-1, the full variable domain reads DARVTQTPRHKVTEMGQEVTMRCQPILGHNTVFWYRQTMMQGLELLAYFRNRAPLDDSGMPKDRFSAEMPDATLATLKIQPSEPRDSAVYFCASGSGASYNEQFFGPGTRLTVL.

Concerning this clone itself: This sample also contains other DNA sequences that code for the same CDR3. The rearrangement uses TRBV6-6 and TRBJ2-7, with TRBD1 matching over 7 bases. With V trimmed by 6 bases and J by 2 bases, 1 base remained unmatched. The CDR3 has 12 residues. CDR1 is MNHNY and CDR2 is SVGAGI in the germline V gene (reference sequence). The DNA of the CDR3 is TGTGCCAGCAGCGGGACAGCCTACGAGCAGTACTTC. It codes for CASSGTAYEQYF.

The chain recombines TRBV7-8 with TRBJ2-1; the match to TRBD2 covers 8 bases. The CDR3 covers 12 residues. V lost 3 bases and J lost 13; bases outside the gene matches: 5. Germline CDR1 and CDR2: SGHVS and FQNEAQ. The CDR3 nucleotides are TGTGCCAGCAGCTTCTGGACTAGCCTACAGTTCTTC. Its translation is CASSFWTSLQFF.

This clone has a handful of counts. The rearrangement uses TRBV19 and TRBJ2-3; no clear D. Per germline, CDR1 LNHDA and CDR2 SQIVND (reference sequence). Trimming cost V 7 bases and J 2 bases, with 10 bases left between them. The CDR3 is 13 amino acids. The DNA of the CDR3 is TGTGCCAGTAAGGAGAGCAACACAGATACGCAGTATTTT. It translates to CASKESNTDTQYF.